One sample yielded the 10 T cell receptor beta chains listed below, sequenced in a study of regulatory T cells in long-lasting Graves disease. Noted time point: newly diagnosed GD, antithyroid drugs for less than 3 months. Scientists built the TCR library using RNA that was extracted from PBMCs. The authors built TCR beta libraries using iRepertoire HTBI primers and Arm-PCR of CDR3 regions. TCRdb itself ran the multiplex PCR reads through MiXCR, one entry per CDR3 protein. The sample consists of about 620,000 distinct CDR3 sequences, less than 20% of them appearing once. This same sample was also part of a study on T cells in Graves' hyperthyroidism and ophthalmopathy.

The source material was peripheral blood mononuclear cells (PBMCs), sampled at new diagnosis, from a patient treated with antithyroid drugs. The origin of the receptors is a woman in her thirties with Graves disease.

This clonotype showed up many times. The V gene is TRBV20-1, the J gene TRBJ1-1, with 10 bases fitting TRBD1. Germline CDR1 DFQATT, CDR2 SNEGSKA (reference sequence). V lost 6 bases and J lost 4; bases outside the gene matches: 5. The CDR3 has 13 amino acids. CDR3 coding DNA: TGCAGTGCGGAAGACAGGGGGCTCACTGAAGCTTTCTTT. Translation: CSAEDRGLTEAFF.

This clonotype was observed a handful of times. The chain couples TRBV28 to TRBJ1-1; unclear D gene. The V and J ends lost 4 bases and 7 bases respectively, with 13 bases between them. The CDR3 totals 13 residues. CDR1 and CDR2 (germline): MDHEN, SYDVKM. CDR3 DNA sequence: TGTGCCAGCAGTTCCCCAGTCCCTGTTGAAGCTTTCTTT. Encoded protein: CASSSPVPVEAFF.

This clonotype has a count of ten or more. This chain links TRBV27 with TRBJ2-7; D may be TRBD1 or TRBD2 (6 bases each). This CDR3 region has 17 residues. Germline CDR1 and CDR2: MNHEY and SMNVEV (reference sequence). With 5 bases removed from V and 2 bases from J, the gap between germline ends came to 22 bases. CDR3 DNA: TGTGCCAGCAGTCCCCAGGGGATGCGGGGTTACACCTACGAGCAGTACTTC. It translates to CASSPQGMRGYTYEQYF.

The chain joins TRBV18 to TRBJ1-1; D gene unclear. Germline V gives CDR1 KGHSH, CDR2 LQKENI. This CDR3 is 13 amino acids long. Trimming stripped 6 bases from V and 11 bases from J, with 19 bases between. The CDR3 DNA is TGTGCCAGCTCCCCGCCTCTTTTTACTGGGGCTTTCTTT. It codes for CASSPPLFTGAFF.

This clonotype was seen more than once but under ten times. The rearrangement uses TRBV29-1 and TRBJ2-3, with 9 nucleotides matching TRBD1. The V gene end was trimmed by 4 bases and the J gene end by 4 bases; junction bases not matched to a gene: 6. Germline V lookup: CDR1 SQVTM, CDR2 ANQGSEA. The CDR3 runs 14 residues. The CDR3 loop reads CSVVKDRGADTQYF. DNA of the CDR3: TGCAGCGTTGTTAAAGACAGGGGGGCAGATACGCAGTATTTT.

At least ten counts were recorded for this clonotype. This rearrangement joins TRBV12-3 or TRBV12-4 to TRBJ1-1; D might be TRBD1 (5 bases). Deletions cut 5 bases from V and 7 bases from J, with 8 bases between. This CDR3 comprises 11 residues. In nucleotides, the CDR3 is TGTGCCAGCAGTGGGGGGTTTGAAGCTTTCTTT. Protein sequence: CASSGGFEAFF.

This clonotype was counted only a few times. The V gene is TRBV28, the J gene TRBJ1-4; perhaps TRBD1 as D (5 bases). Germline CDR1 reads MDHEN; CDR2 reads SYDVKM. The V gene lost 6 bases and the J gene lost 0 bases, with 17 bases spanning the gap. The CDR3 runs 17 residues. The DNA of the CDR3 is TGTGCCAGCAGGGGTAGTAGGGGTATTGCAACTAATGAAAAACTGTTTTTT. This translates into CASRGSRGIATNEKLFF.

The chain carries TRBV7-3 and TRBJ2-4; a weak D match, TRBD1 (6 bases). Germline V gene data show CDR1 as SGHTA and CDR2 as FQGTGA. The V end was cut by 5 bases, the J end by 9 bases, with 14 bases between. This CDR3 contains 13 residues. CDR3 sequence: CASSPPGVGIQYF. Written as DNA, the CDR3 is TGTGCCAGCAGCCCCCCAGGGGTGGGCATTCAGTACTTC.

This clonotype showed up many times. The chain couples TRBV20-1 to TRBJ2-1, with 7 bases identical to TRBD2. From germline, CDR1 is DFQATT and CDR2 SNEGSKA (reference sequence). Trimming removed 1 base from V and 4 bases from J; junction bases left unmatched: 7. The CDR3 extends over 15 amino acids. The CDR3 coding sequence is TGCAGTGCTAGAGGGCGAGCGGGACTATACAATGAGCAGTTCTTC. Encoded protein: CSARGRAGLYNEQFF.

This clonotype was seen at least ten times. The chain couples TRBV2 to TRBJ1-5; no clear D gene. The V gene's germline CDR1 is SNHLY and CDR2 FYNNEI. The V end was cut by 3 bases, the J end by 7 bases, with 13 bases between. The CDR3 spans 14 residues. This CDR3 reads CASSDRGVRQPQHF. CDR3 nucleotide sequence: TGTGCCAGCAGTGATCGGGGTGTACGGCAGCCCCAGCATTTT.